Following are 18 T cell receptor beta chains from one sample sequenced in a study of T cell changes during pregnancy in multiple sclerosis. The table came from immunoSEQ multiplex PCR; TCRdb's copy has only in-frame clones and leaves some out. The sample includes 40,000 to 60,000 clones, around nine tenths of them seen just once. The source material was CD4+ T cells from peripheral blood mononuclear cells, sampled in the third trimester of pregnancy. Source of these receptors: a female donor with multiple sclerosis, enrolled in a pregnancy study.

The chain carries TRBV5-5 and TRBJ1-2; TRBD1 aligns across 9 bases. There are 14 residues in the CDR3. Trimming removed 4 bases from V and 4 bases from J; junction bases left unmatched: 5. Germline CDR1 and CDR2: SGHKS and YYEKEE (reference sequence). The CDR3 loop reads CASSPGQGPYGYTF. The DNA of the CDR3 is TGTGCCAGCAGCCCGGGACAGGGTCCCTATGGCTACACCTTC.

The V and J genes are TRBV5-1 and TRBJ2-5; TRBD2 matches 9 bases. CDR3 length: 16 amino acids. V was pared by 4 bases and J by 0 bases, with 7 bases of the junction left unmatched. Germline CDR1 reads SGHRS; CDR2 reads YFSETQ. DNA for the CDR3: TGCGCCAGCAGCCACCCTAGCGGGGAGTACCAAGAGACCCAGTACTTC. Encoded protein: CASSHPSGEYQETQYF.

The chain recombines TRBV7-9 with TRBJ1-2, with D unresolved. V was pared by 1 base and J by 6 bases, with 12 bases between. CDR3 length: 14 residues. CDR1 is SEHNR, CDR2 FQNEAQ, per germline (reference sequence). The CDR3 here is CASSLGMSGDGYTF. The CDR3, as DNA: TGTGCCAGCAGCTTAGGCATGTCCGGGGATGGCTACACCTTC.

This clone showed up just once. The chain is built from TRBV5-1 and TRBJ2-7; 12 bases map to TRBD2. The CDR3 is made up of 15 amino acids. The trim removed 0 bases at V and 5 bases at J, leaving 3 bases unmatched. The germline V gene encodes CDR1 SGHRS and CDR2 YFSETQ. The CDR3 DNA reads as TGCGCCAGCAGCTTGGGAAGACTAGCGGGAGACGAGCAGTACTTC. Its protein product is CASSLGRLAGDEQYF.

The chain joins TRBV5-5 to TRBJ1-1; D is uncertain. The V end was cut by 2 bases, the J end by 1 base, with 6 bases between. The CDR3 contains 13 residues. The germline CDR1 and CDR2 sequences are SGHKS and YYEKEE (reference sequence). CDR3 sequence: CASSFTRNTEAFF. The CDR3 DNA is TGTGCCAGCAGCTTCACACGGAACACTGAAGCTTTCTTT. Full variable domain (missing parts from reference TRBV5-5 and TRBJ1-1): DAGVTQSPTHLIKTRGQQVTLRCSPISGHKSVSWYQQVLGQGPQFIFQYYEKEERGRGNFPDRFSARQFPNYSSELNVNALLLGDSALYLCASSFTRNTEAFFGQGTRLTVV.

The rearrangement joins TRBV14 to TRBJ1-4; 9 bases agree with TRBD1. V shed 3 bases, J shed 7 bases, and the junction held 6 bases outside the gene matches. This CDR3 is 15 amino acids long. Germline values: CDR1 SGHDN, CDR2 FVKESK. CDR3: CASSQDRGASEKLFF. CDR3 DNA: TGTGCCAGCAGCCAGGACAGGGGAGCGAGTGAAAAACTGTTTTTT.

The J gene is TRBJ1-1, the V gene TRBV5-1; possible D gene TRBD1, 6 bases. Trimming pared 1 base from V and 5 bases from J, leaving 18 bases between. This CDR3 has 16 amino acids. Germline CDR1 is SGHRS and CDR2 is YFSETQ. CDR3 in DNA: TGCGCCAGCAGCTTGCCTGGCGGGGGGCAGGGGACTGAAGCTTTCTTT. Its translation is CASSLPGGGQGTEAFF.

The V call is TRBV25-1, the J call TRBJ2-5, with 9 nucleotides matching TRBD1. V lost 4 bases to trimming and J lost 5 bases; unmatched junction nucleotides: 2. The CDR3 has 13 residues. CDR1 and CDR2 (germline): MGHDK, SYGVNS. CDR3 DNA: TGTGCCAGCAGTGGGACAGGGGTCGAGACCCAGTACTTC. Protein product: CASSGTGVETQYF.

CDR3 coding DNA: TGTGCCAGCAGCTCAAAGACTAGCGGGTCGGCGCAGTATTTT. Its protein product is CASSSKTSGSAQYF. The rearrangement links TRBV7-9 to TRBJ2-3, with 10 nucleotides matching TRBD2. Germline V gives CDR1 SEHNR, CDR2 FQNEAQ (reference sequence). V lost 4 bases and J lost 10; bases outside the gene matches: 8. The CDR3 runs 14 residues.

This chain uses TRBV7-2 with TRBJ1-6, with D perhaps TRBD1 (6 bases). Germline V gene data show CDR1 as SGHTA and CDR2 as FQGNSA. The V and J ends lost 5 bases and 8 bases respectively, with 19 bases between them. The CDR3 has 16 amino acids. CDR3 DNA sequence: TGTGCCAGCAGCAAACAGGGACCTAGATCGGATTCACCCCTCCACTTT. It is translated as CASSKQGPRSDSPLHF.

The chain uses TRBV6-5 and TRBJ1-2, with a weak D call TRBD1 (5 bases). The germline V gene encodes CDR1 MNHEY and CDR2 SVGAGI. There are 12 residues in the CDR3. The ends were cut back, 1 base at V and 7 bases at J, with 7 bases in the middle. The CDR3 DNA is TGTGCCAGCAGTTACTGGGGGGGTGGCTACACCTTC. As protein: CASSYWGGGYTF.

The chain combines TRBV7-9 with TRBJ2-1; possible D gene TRBD1, 6 bases. Trimming took 4 bases from V and 10 from J, leaving 23 bases between them. The germline V gene encodes CDR1 SEHNR and CDR2 FQNEAQ (reference sequence). This CDR3 is 16 amino acids long. The CDR3 DNA is TGTGCCAGCAGCTCATCCAAGCCGGACAGACGGAGGGAGCAGTTCTTC. As protein: CASSSSKPDRRREQFF. Looking up the rest from reference TRBV7-9 and TRBJ2-1 gives the full variable domain: DTGVSQNPRHKITKRGQNVTFRCDPISEHNRLYWYRQTLGQGPEFLTYFQNEAQLEKSRLLSDRFSAERPKGSFSTLEIQRTEQGDSAMYLCASSSSKPDRRREQFFGPGTRLTVL.

The rearrangement joins TRBV9 to TRBJ2-1, with a possible D match to TRBD2 (6 bases). Germline CDR1 SGDLS, CDR2 YYNGEE. The CDR3 is 16 residues long. The V end was cut by 4 bases, the J end by 3 bases, with 17 bases between. The chain's CDR3 is CASSLRGLGGYNEQFF. The DNA of the CDR3 is TGTGCCAGCAGCCTTAGAGGACTCGGGGGCTACAATGAGCAGTTCTTC.

V usage is TRBV11-2 and J usage is TRBJ1-6; 8 positions match TRBD1. This CDR3 is 14 amino acids long. V dropped 5 bases and J dropped 7; count of bases not matched to a gene: 4. The germline gives CDR1 SGHAT, CDR2 FQNNGV. In DNA, the CDR3 is TGTGCCAGCAGCCCGACAGGGGACAATTCACCCCTCCACTTT. It translates to CASSPTGDNSPLHF.

The chain is built from TRBV19 and TRBJ2-3, with 8 bases identical to TRBD2. V shed 5 bases, J shed 0 bases, and the junction held 1 base outside the gene matches. Germline CDR1 LNHDA, CDR2 SQIVND (reference sequence). The CDR3 spans 14 residues. The CDR3 loop is CASSRGGSTDTQYF. The DNA of the CDR3 is TGTGCCAGTAGTCGGGGGGGGAGCACAGATACGCAGTATTTT.

The V call is TRBV11-3, the J call TRBJ2-3; TRBD2 aligns across 11 bases. After removal of 2 bases from V and 6 bases from J, the junction contained 10 bases not matched to a gene. The germline CDR1 and CDR2 sequences are SGHNT and YENEEA. This CDR3 is built from 17 residues. The CDR3 DNA is TGTGCCAGCAGCTTATATTCGTCTAGCGGGGGGCGGGATACGCAGTATTTT. It yields the protein CASSLYSSSGGRDTQYF.

The chain combines TRBV2 with TRBJ2-2, with D maybe TRBD1 (6 bases). The CDR3 length is 15 residues. Trimming took 5 bases from V and 2 from J, leaving 12 bases between them. In germline, CDR1 is SNHLY, CDR2 FYNNEI. CDR3 loop: CASSPGTFNTGELFF. The DNA of the CDR3 is TGTGCCAGCAGTCCCGGGACATTTAACACCGGGGAGCTGTTTTTT.

V gene TRBV5-1 combines with J gene TRBJ1-3; D may be TRBD1 (5 bases). Trimming removed 8 bases from V and 0 bases from J, with 6 bases in between. This CDR3 has 12 residues. CDR1 is SGHRS and CDR2 is YFSETQ in the germline V gene. CDR3: CASQGSGNTIYF. CDR3 nucleotides: TGCGCCAGTCAGGGCTCTGGAAACACCATATATTTT.